The sequence of this T cell receptor (beta chain) was determined in a study of response to subunit inactivated influenza vaccine. General study findings and limits: Authors suggested each seasonal flu vaccination may recruit only limited numbers of new T cells.

TCRdb reanalysed the RT-PCR reads using MiXCR and keeps one entry per CDR3 protein. The data contain hundreds of thousands of distinct CDR3 sequences, around 15% of them seen just once; the ten biggest clones take up 7.6%. In the case of this clonotype: Its antigen is undetermined.

The CDR3 has 17 amino acids. V shed 10 bases, J shed 8 bases, and the junction held 20 bases outside the gene matches. Germline V gene data show CDR1 as LGHDT and CDR2 as YNNKEL (reference sequence). The V and J genes are TRBV3-1 and TRBJ1-6; TRBD1 aligns across 7 bases. The receptor was derived from a man aged 50 or older who received an inactivated influenza vaccine. Sequencing used PBMCs from blood, obtained roughly 15 days before vaccination. CDR3 coding DNA: TGTGCCATCTGTTTAGCGTCCGGACAGGACAACTATTCACCCCTCCACTTT. This gives the protein CAICLASGQDNYSPLHF.